This TCR beta chain was recorded in a study of T cell responses to AZD1222 COVID-19 vaccine. General study findings and limits: Nearly half of spike-specific TCRs reportedly target variant regions that are unmutated in the B.1.351 and B.1.1.7 variants. Repertoires were collected only later (after the peak T cell response had occurred). Females outnumbered males among donors, who were mostly white British; clonal diversity was possibly underestimated.

V gave up 5 bases and J gave up 4 bases, with 17 bases separating them. The germline CDR1 and CDR2 sequences are SGHNT and YENEEA. The CDR3 has 16 amino acids. This clone was counted once. The antigen is not known. The protocol was immunoSEQ multiplex PCR, while the TCRdb copy is restricted to in-frame clones and leaves out a portion. The sample yields tens of thousands of clones, over 80% seen once. This sequence joins TRBV11-3 and TRBJ2-2; D possibly matches TRBD1 or TRBD2 (5 bases each). Sequencing was performed on peripheral blood, taken 28 days after the second AZD1222 dose. The TCR sequence derives from an adult who received the AZD1222 COVID-19 vaccine. The DNA for the CDR3 is TGTGCCAGCAGCGGAGGCGGGCCCCAGGGCACCGGGGAGCTGTTTTTT. This encodes CASSGGGPQGTGELFF.